This T cell receptor (beta chain) was obtained from a study of T cells in Graves' hyperthyroidism and ophthalmopathy. CDR1 and CDR2 (germline): DFQATT, SNEGSKA (reference sequence). This CDR3 spans 16 amino acids. V was clipped by 0 bases and J by 5 bases; unmatched bases: 13. RNA transcripts were the template for amplifying TCR beta CDR3 regions. A set of HTBI primers served as the primers for a first-round RT-PCR of the TCR CDR3. MiXCR, applied by TCRdb to the multiplex PCR reads, yields one record per CDR3 protein. The repertoire includes approximately 520,000 distinct CDR3 sequences, about 20% of them detected once, and 26% sits in the top ten. Graves' hyperthyroidism showing no ophthalmopathy progression within 18 months was considered stable. Uncontrolled infection, other autoimmune disease, pregnancy or lactation disqualified patients from enrolment. The study based diagnoses on clinical symptoms, serum thyroxine and TRAb, thyroid ultrasound and orbital computed tomography.

The sample holds many counts of this clonotype. The chain recombines TRBV20-1 with TRBJ2-7; 7 bases line up with TRBD2. Sequencing used blood. The origin of this receptor is a man in his late teens or twenties with Graves' hyperthyroidism. In DNA, the CDR3 is TGCAGTGCTAGAGAAGGGAGGGTCCGGAGATCTCACGAGCAGTACTTC. This gives the protein CSAREGRVRRSHEQYF.